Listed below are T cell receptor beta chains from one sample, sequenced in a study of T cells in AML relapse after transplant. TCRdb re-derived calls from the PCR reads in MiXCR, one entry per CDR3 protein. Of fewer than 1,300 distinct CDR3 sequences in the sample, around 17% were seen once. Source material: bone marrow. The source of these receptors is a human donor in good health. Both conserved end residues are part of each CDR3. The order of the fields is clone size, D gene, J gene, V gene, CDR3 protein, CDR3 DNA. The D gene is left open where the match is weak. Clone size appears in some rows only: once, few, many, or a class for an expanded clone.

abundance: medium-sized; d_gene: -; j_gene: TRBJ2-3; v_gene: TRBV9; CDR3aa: CASSVVDGTTDTQYF; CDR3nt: TGTGCCAGCAGCGTAGTGGACGGGACCACAGATACGCAGTATTTT
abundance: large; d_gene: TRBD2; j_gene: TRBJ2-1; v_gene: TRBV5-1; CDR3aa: CASSLVVRLAGAMRNEQFF; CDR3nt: TGCGCCAGCAGCTTGGTGGTTAGGCTAGCGGGGGCTATGAGGAATGAGCAGTTCTTC
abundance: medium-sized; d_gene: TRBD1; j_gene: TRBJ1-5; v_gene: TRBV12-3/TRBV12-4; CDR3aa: CASSSDRAGNQPQHF; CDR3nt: TGTGCCAGCAGTTCCGACAGGGCGGGCAATCAGCCCCAGCATTTT
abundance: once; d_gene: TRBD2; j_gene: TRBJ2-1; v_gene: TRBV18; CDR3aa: CASSPTSGSNNEQFF; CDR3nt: TGTGCCAGCTCACCGACTAGCGGGAGCAACAATGAGCAGTTCTTC
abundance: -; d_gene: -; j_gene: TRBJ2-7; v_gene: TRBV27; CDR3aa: CASVRTQSYEQYF; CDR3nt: TGTGCCAGCGTTCGGACACAATCCTACGAGCAGTACTTC
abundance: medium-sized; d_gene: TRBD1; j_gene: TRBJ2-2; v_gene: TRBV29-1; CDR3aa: CSVGQARDTGELFF; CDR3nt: TGCAGCGTCGGACAGGCTCGGGACACCGGGGAGCTGTTTTTT
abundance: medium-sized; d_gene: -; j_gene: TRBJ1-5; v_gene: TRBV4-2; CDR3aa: CASSPGFVRNQPQHF; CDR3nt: TGTGCCAGCAGCCCTGGGTTTGTCCGGAATCAGCCCCAGCATTTT
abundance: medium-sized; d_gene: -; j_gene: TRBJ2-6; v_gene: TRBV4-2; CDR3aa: CASSQAPVFAGGANVLTF; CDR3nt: TGTGCCAGCAGCCAAGCCCCAGTCTTTGCCGGGGGGGCCAACGTCCTGACTTTC
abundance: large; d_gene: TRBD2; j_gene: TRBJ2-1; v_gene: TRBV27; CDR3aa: CASGRGSSYNEQFF; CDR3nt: TGTGCCAGCGGGCGGGGGAGTTCCTACAATGAGCAGTTCTTC
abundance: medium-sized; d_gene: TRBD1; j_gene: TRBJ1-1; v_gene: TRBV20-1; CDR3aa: CSANRGGGMGNTEAFF; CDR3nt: TGCAGTGCGAATCGAGGGGGCGGGATGGGGAACACTGAAGCTTTCTTT
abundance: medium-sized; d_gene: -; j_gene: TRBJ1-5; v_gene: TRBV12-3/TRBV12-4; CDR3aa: CASSAQGPQHF; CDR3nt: TGTGCCAGCAGTGCACAGGGGCCCCAGCATTTT
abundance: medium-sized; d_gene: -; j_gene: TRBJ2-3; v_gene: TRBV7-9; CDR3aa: CASSLYGQGRRTDTQYF; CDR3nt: TGTGCCAGCAGCTTATATGGGCAGGGGCGACGTACAGATACGCAGTATTTT
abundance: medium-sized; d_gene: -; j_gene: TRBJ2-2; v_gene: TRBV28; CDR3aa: CASSFGQSHRELFF; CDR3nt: TGTGCCAGCAGTTTCGGGCAGAGCCATCGGGAGCTGTTTTTT
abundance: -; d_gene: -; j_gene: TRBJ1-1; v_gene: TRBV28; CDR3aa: CASSFSGGGTEAFF; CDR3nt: TGTGCCAGCAGTTTTAGCGGGGGCGGCACTGAAGCTTTCTTT
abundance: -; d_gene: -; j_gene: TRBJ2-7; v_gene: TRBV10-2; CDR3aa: CASRVPLIGQPGYEQYF; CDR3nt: TGCGCCAGCAGGGTCCCCCTTATAGGGCAACCGGGTTACGAGCAGTACTTC
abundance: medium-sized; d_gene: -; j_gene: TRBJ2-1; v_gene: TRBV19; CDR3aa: CASTLSTRARDNEQFF; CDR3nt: TGTGCCAGTACCCTATCGACGAGGGCGCGGGACAATGAGCAGTTCTTC
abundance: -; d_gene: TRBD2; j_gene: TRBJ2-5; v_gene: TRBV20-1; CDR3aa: CSARDVSGGRSIQETQYF; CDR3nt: TGCAGTGCTAGAGATGTTAGCGGGGGCCGGAGTATACAAGAGACCCAGTACTTC
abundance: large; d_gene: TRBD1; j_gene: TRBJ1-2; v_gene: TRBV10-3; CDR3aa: CAISEDGHRGYGYTF; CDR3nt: TGTGCCATCAGTGAGGACGGCCACAGGGGCTATGGCTACACCTTC
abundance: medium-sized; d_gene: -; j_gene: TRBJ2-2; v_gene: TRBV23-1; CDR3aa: CASSPPGPGELFF; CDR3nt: TGCGCCAGCAGTCCCCCCGGCCCCGGGGAGCTGTTTTTT
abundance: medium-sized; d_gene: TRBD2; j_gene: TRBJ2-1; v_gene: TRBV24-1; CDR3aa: CATTESGRGHNEQFF; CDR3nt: TGTGCCACCACCGAAAGCGGGAGGGGCCACAATGAGCAGTTCTTC
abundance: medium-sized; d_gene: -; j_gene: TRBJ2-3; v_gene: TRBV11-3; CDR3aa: CASSYNTPDTQYF; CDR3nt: TGTGCCAGCAGTTACAATACCCCAGATACGCAGTATTTT
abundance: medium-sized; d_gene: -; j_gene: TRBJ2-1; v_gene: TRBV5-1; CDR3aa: CASSLAPDYNEQFF; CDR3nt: TGCGCCAGCAGCTTGGCCCCTGACTACAATGAGCAGTTCTTC
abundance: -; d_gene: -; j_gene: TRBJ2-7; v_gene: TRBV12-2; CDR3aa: CASRFGTQAYEQYF; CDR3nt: TGTGCGAGTCGCTTCGGGACCCAAGCCTACGAGCAGTACTTC
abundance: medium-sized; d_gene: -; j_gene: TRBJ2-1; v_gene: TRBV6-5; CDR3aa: CASSSERTIVSEQFF; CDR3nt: TGTGCCAGCAGTTCGGAGCGGACCATTGTCAGTGAGCAGTTCTTC
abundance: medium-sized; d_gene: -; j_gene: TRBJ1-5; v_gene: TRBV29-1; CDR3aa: CSVGLGAGYNQPQHF; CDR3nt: TGCAGCGTTGGGTTGGGGGCGGGATATAATCAGCCCCAGCATTTT
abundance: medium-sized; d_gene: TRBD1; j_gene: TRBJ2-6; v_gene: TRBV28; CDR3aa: CASSWRDRAGANVLTF; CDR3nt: TGTGCCAGCAGCTGGCGGGACAGGGCCGGGGCCAACGTCCTGACTTTC
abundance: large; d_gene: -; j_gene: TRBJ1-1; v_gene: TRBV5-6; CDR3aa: CASSYRRKNTEAFF; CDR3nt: TGTGCCAGCAGCTACAGAAGAAAGAACACTGAAGCTTTCTTT
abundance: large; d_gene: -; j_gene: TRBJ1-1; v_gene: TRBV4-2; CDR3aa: CASSQGQAANTEAFF; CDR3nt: TGTGCCAGCAGCCAAGGGCAAGCCGCGAACACTGAAGCTTTCTTT
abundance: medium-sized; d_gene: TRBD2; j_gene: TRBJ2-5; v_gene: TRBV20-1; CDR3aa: CSARDIGSGGRSIQETQYF; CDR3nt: TGCAGTGCTAGAGATATCGGTAGCGGGGGCCGGAGTATACAAGAGACCCAGTACTTC
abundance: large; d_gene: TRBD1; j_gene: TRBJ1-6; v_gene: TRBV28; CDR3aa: CASSRTGYNSPLHF; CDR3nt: TGTGCCAGCAGTCGGACAGGCTATAATTCACCCCTCCACTTT
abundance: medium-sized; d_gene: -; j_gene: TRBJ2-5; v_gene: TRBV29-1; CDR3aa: CSATRPLAETQYF; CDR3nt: TGCAGCGCCACCAGGCCCCTGGCGGAGACCCAGTACTTC
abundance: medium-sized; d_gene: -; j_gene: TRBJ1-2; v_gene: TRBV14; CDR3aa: CASSQDSVGAANYGYTF; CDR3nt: TGTGCCAGCAGCCAAGATTCGGTGGGCGCCGCAAACTATGGCTACACCTTC
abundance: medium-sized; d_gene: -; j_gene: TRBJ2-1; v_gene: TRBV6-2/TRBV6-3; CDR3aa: CASSYAGEADEQFF; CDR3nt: TGTGCCAGCAGTTACGCTGGGGAGGCGGATGAGCAGTTCTTC
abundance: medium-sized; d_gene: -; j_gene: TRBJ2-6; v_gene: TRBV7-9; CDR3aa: CASSLGLSGANVLTF; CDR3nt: TGTGCCAGCAGCTTAGGTTTAAGTGGGGCCAACGTCCTGACTTTC
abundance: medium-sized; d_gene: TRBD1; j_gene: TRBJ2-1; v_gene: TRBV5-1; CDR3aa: CASQGASNEQFF; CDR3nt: TGCGCCAGTCAGGGGGCATCAAATGAGCAGTTCTTC
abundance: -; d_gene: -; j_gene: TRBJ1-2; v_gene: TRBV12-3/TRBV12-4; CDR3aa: CASSLEAGGAGYTF; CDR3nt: TGTGCCAGCAGTTTGGAGGCGGGGGGGGCTGGCTACACCTTC
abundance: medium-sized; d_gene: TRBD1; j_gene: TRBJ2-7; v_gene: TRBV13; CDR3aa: CASSRQGNEQYF; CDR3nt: TGTGCCAGCAGCCGACAGGGTAACGAGCAGTACTTC
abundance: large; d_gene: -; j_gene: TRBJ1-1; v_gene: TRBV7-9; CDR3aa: CASSLSRLTEAFF; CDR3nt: TGTGCCAGCAGCTTAAGTCGGCTCACTGAAGCTTTCTTT
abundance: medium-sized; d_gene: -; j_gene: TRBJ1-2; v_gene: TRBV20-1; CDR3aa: CSAGRIYGYTF; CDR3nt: TGCAGTGCCGGACGGATCTATGGCTACACCTTC
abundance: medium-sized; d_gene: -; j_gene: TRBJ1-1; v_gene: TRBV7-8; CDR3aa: CASSLADENTEAFF; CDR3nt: TGTGCCAGCAGCTTAGCGGACGAGAACACTGAAGCTTTCTTT